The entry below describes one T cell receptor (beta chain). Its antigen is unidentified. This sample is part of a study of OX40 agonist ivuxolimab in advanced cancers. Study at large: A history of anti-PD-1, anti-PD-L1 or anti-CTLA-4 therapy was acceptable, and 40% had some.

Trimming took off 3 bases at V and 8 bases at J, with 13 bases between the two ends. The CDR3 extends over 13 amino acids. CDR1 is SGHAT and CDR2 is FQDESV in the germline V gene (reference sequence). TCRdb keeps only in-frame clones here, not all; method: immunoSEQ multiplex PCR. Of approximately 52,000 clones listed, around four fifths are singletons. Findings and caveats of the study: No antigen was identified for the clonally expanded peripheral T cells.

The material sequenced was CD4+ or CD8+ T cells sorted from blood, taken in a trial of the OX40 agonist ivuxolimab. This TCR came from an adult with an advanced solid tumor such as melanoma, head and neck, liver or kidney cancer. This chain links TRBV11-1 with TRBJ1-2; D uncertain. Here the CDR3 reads CASSFRRFEGYTF. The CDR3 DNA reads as TGTGCCAGCAGCTTCCGGCGTTTTGAAGGCTACACCTTC. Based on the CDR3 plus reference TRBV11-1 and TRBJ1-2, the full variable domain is EAEVAQSPRYKITEKSQAVAFWCDPISGHATLYWYRQILGQGPELLVQFQDESVVDDSQLPKDRFSAERLKGVDSTLKIQPAELGDSAMYLCASSFRRFEGYTFGSGTRLTVV.